The next 25 T cell receptor beta chains were all read from a single sample in a study of T cells in Graves' hyperthyroidism and ophthalmopathy. RNA transcripts served as the template for amplifying TCR beta CDR3 regions. HTBI primers were the set used in a first-round RT-PCR of the TCR CDR3. TCRdb called the multiplex PCR reads again in MiXCR, with one record for every CDR3 protein. The repertoire holds around 800,000 distinct CDR3 sequences, with 38% as singletons. Sequencing input: blood. These receptors were obtained from a young man with Graves' hyperthyroidism.

V gene TRBV12-3 or TRBV12-4 combines with J gene TRBJ1-5; no clear D gene. Trimming cost V 3 bases and J 5 bases, with 14 bases left between them. This CDR3 is 15 amino acids long. CDR3: CASSFNPPGHQPQHF. CDR3 sequence (DNA): TGTGCCAGCAGTTTTAACCCTCCGGGCCATCAGCCCCAGCATTTT.

The chain is built from TRBV7-3 and TRBJ2-3; D perhaps matches TRBD2 (6 bases). This CDR3 contains 12 residues. Trimming shortened V by 5 bases and J by 9 bases, and 12 bases separated the two germline ends. Looked up from germline, CDR1 is SGHTA and CDR2 is FQGTGA. The CDR3 region has the DNA TGTGCCAGCAGCCCCCCCGCGGGGACGCAGTATTTT. Translating it yields CASSPPAGTQYF.

The chain recombines TRBV25-1 with TRBJ1-5; no reliable D call. Germline V gene sequence: CDR1 MGHDK, CDR2 SYGVNS. This CDR3 has 14 residues. The V and J ends lost 5 bases and 0 bases respectively, with 8 bases between them. The CDR3 DNA reads as TGTGCCAGCAGTCCCCTTCTTAGCAATCAGCCCCAGCATTTT. Its translation: CASSPLLSNQPQHF.

The V gene is TRBV6-5, the J gene TRBJ1-5; the D is unclear. The CDR3 has 16 amino acids. V lost 2 bases and J 0 bases, leaving 11 bases between the germline ends. CDR1 and CDR2 from the germline V gene are MNHEY and SVGAGI. The CDR3 is CASSYRMGSSNQPQHF. The CDR3 nucleotides are TGTGCCAGCAGTTACAGGATGGGGTCTAGCAATCAGCCCCAGCATTTT.

There are many counts of this clonotype. V and J are TRBV15 and TRBJ2-6, with D perhaps being TRBD1 or TRBD2 (5 bases each). This CDR3 region has 19 residues. Deletions cut 5 bases from V and 2 bases from J, with 22 bases between. The germline CDR1 and CDR2 sequences are LNHNV and YYDKDF (reference sequence). This chain's CDR3 is CATSAGTGRIDPGANVLTF. In nucleotides, the CDR3 is TGTGCCACCAGCGCTGGGACGGGAAGGATCGACCCTGGGGCCAACGTCCTGACTTTC.

This clonotype occurred a few times. The V and J genes are TRBV7-8 and TRBJ2-5; perhaps TRBD1 as D (6 bases). Germline CDR1 is SGHVS and CDR2 is FQNEAQ. The CDR3 loop spans 13 amino acids. The germline V and J ends were trimmed by 3 bases and 4 bases, with 9 bases remaining between them. This chain's CDR3 is CASSLRTVETQYF. In DNA, the CDR3 is TGTGCCAGCAGCTTGAGGACAGTAGAGACCCAGTACTTC.

The sample holds a few counts of this clonotype. The chain is built from TRBV20-1 and TRBJ2-2; D remains ambiguous. This CDR3 has 16 amino acids. The V end lost 2 bases, the J end lost 0 bases, and 13 bases lay between the germline ends. Germline assignment: CDR1 DFQATT and CDR2 SNEGSKA (reference sequence). In nucleotides, the CDR3 is TGCAGTGCTAGAATCGGGCGGCGCGCGAACACCGGGGAGCTGTTTTTT. Translating it yields CSARIGRRANTGELFF.

This clonotype was detected ten times or more. CDR3 in amino acids: CASSLDRDAEAFF. The CDR3 region has the DNA TGTGCCAGCAGCCTTGACAGGGACGCTGAAGCTTTCTTT. The rearrangement joins TRBV7-2 to TRBJ1-1; TRBD1 matches at 7 bases. CDR1 is SGHTA, CDR2 FQGNSA, per germline. The ends lost 5 bases at V and 6 bases at J; junction bases unmatched: 6. The CDR3 loop spans 13 amino acids.

This clonotype turned up a few times. CDR3 DNA: TGTGCCAGCAGCTCCCGCCAGGGTACCTACGAGCAGTACTTC. It codes for CASSSRQGTYEQYF. J is TRBJ2-7 and V is TRBV7-8; TRBD1 might be the D (5 bases). The CDR3 is 14 residues long. Trimming cost V 4 bases and J 2 bases, with 12 bases left between them. Germline CDR1 reads SGHVS; CDR2 reads FQNEAQ. Combining the CDR3 with reference TRBV7-8 and TRBJ2-7 gives the whole variable domain GAGVSQSPRYKVAKRGQDVALRCDPISGHVSLFWYQQALGQGPEFLTYFQNEAQLDKSGLPSDRFFAERPEGSVSTLKIQRTQQEDSAVYLCASSSRQGTYEQYFGPGTRLTVT.

Regarding this clonotype: This may come from a read error, since a much larger clone is one base off. The genes are TRBV9 and TRBJ2-5; the D gene is possibly TRBD2 (6 bases). Germline CDR1 SGDLS, CDR2 YYNGEE. V was cut by 5 bases and J by 5 bases, with 16 bases left in between. This CDR3 contains 14 residues. DNA for the CDR3: TGTGCCAGCAGTTTATCGGGAGCCGACGAGACCCAGTACTTC. This gives the protein CASSLSGADETQYF.

Only a few counts were recorded for this clonotype. The V call is TRBV11-2, the J call TRBJ2-5; no firm D call. The CDR3 covers 17 residues. V lost 0 bases and J 3 bases, leaving 17 bases between the germline ends. Germline V gene lookup returns CDR1 SGHAT and CDR2 FQNNGV. CDR3 in DNA: TGTGCCAGCAGCTTAGAGGGTGGATCGCCCCCAAAAGAGACCCAGTACTTC. Amino acids: CASSLEGGSPPKETQYF.

The gene calls are TRBV20-1 and TRBJ2-7, with 10 bases matching TRBD2. Per the germline V gene, CDR1 is DFQATT and CDR2 is SNEGSKA (reference sequence). J lost 0 bases, V lost 6 bases, and 8 bases had no gene match. The CDR3 contains 15 residues. CDR3 DNA sequence: TGCAGTGCCAAGAACAGCGGGAGGGCCTCCTACGAGCAGTACTTC. This encodes CSAKNSGRASYEQYF.

This clonotype was seen only once. This may stem from a read error, because a much larger clone lies one nucleotide away. CDR3 amino acids: CASSEWANYGYTF. The CDR3 DNA reads as TGTGCCAGCAGTGAATGGGCTAACTATGGCTACACCTTC. The V and J genes are TRBV2 and TRBJ1-2; D remains unclear. The CDR3 extends over 13 amino acids. Germline-derived CDR1 and CDR2 are SNHLY and FYNNEI. Trimming removed 2 bases at V and 0 bases at J, with 4 bases between.

This chain connects TRBV29-1 to TRBJ2-5, with TRBD2 matching over 11 bases. The CDR3 consists of 14 residues. V was pared by 6 bases and J by 1 base, with 4 bases of the junction left unmatched. Germline values: CDR1 SQVTM, CDR2 ANQGSEA. In DNA, the CDR3 is TGCAGCGTAGGACTAGCGGGCATCCAAGAGACCCAGTACTTC. Translated, it gives CSVGLAGIQETQYF. Using reference TRBV29-1 and TRBJ2-5 for the parts outside the CDR3, the full variable domain is SAVISQKPSRDICQRGTSLTIQCQVDSQVTMMFWYRQQPGQSLTLIATANQGSEATYESGFVIDKFPISRPNLTFSTLTVSNMSPEDSSIYLCSVGLAGIQETQYFGPGTRLLVL.

This chain joins TRBV10-2 and TRBJ1-2; 7 nucleotides align to TRBD1. The CDR3 spans 14 residues. The junction had 11 bases not matched to a gene; V was cut back by 6 bases and J by 7 bases. The V gene's germline CDR1 is WSHSY and CDR2 SAAADI. CDR3 coding DNA: TGCGCCAGCAGGGACACGGGACAGCTCTCTGGCTACACCTTC. Its translation: CASRDTGQLSGYTF.

This rearrangement joins TRBV7-6 to TRBJ1-2, with 12 bases lining up with TRBD1. The germline CDR1 and CDR2 sequences are SGHVS and FNYEAQ. The CDR3 length is 16 residues. J gave up 8 bases and V 1 base, and 8 bases lay outside the gene matches. The CDR3 nucleotides are TGTGCCAGCAGCTTAGGGGGGGGACAGGGGGCGTCGGGCTACACCTTC. Its protein product is CASSLGGGQGASGYTF.

This clonotype was observed a handful of times. J is TRBJ2-7 and V is TRBV19; D possibly matches TRBD1 or TRBD2 (6 bases each). Per germline, CDR1 LNHDA and CDR2 SQIVND (reference sequence). The CDR3 is made up of 14 amino acids. V was clipped by 5 bases and J by 3 bases, with 14 bases between them. CDR3 bases: TGTGCCAGTAGTGCCCTGGGGGGCAACTACGAGCAGTACTTC. It yields the protein CASSALGGNYEQYF. The full variable domain, its missing parts supplied by reference TRBV19 and TRBJ2-7, is DGGITQSPKYLFRKEGQNVTLSCEQNLNHDAMYWYRQDPGQGLRLIYYSQIVNDFQKGDIAEGYSVSREKKESFPLTVTSAQKNPTAFYLCASSALGGNYEQYFGPGTRLTVT.

This clonotype was counted a single time. The V call is TRBV29-1, the J call TRBJ2-1; D is perhaps TRBD2 (6 bases). The V end lost 6 bases, the J end lost 4 bases, and 22 bases lay between the germline ends. Germline V gene data show CDR1 as SQVTM and CDR2 as ANQGSEA. This CDR3 region has 16 residues. The CDR3 DNA follows: TGCAGCGTCGGGCCTGTCTGGGACTCATCTTACAATGAGCAGTTCTTC. It specifies CSVGPVWDSSYNEQFF.

The chain links TRBV19 to TRBJ2-7; 8 bases fit TRBD2. The junction had 6 bases not matched to a gene; V was cut back by 3 bases and J by 5 bases. CDR1 LNHDA and CDR2 SQIVND come from the germline V gene (reference sequence). The CDR3 totals 14 residues. For the CDR3, the DNA is TGTGCCAGTAGTATCCAAGCGGGAGAAGACGAGCAGTACTTC. This codes for CASSIQAGEDEQYF. The full variable domain, rest sourced from reference TRBV19 and TRBJ2-7, is DGGITQSPKYLFRKEGQNVTLSCEQNLNHDAMYWYRQDPGQGLRLIYYSQIVNDFQKGDIAEGYSVSREKKESFPLTVTSAQKNPTAFYLCASSIQAGEDEQYFGPGTRLTVT.

The chain has TRBV12-3 or TRBV12-4 and TRBJ1-5; possible D gene TRBD1, 5 bases. The CDR3 covers 16 residues. V dropped 4 bases and J dropped 7 bases, with 20 bases sitting between them. The DNA for the CDR3 is TGTGCCAGCAGTTATAGCGGGGGACCGCAGGAACAGCCCCAGCATTTT. Residues: CASSYSGGPQEQPQHF.

V gene TRBV11-3 combines with J gene TRBJ2-7; D perhaps matches TRBD2 (5 bases). Germline CDR1 SGHNT, CDR2 YENEEA. V was clipped by 1 base and J by 3 bases, with 13 bases between them. The CDR3 loop spans 15 amino acids. The CDR3, as DNA: TGTGCCAGCAGCTTAGGGCGACCCGGGGACTACGAGCAGTACTTC. Translated, it gives CASSLGRPGDYEQYF.

V and J are TRBV11-1 and TRBJ1-3; maybe TRBD1 (6 bases). V shed 6 bases and J shed 0 bases, with 15 bases lying between them. This CDR3 spans 16 amino acids. CDR1 is SGHAT and CDR2 is FQDESV in the germline V gene (reference sequence). The CDR3 DNA is TGTGCCAGCAGTTTCCCGACAGGCTTCTCTGGAAACACCATATATTTT. The encoded protein is CASSFPTGFSGNTIYF. Drawing the rest from reference TRBV11-1 and TRBJ1-3, the complete variable domain is EAEVAQSPRYKITEKSQAVAFWCDPISGHATLYWYRQILGQGPELLVQFQDESVVDDSQLPKDRFSAERLKGVDSTLKIQPAELGDSAMYLCASSFPTGFSGNTIYFGEGSWLTVV.

This clonotype has more than one count but fewer than ten. V is TRBV5-1 and J is TRBJ2-7; D unresolved. The CDR3 is 15 residues long. V lost 3 bases and J 0 bases, leaving 13 bases between the germline ends. CDR1 is SGHRS and CDR2 is YFSETQ in the germline V gene. CDR3 DNA: TGCGCCAGCAGCTGGTCCGGTCGAACCTCCTACGAGCAGTACTTC. Translating it yields CASSWSGRTSYEQYF.

This clonotype occurred a few times. The gene calls are TRBV5-6 and TRBJ2-6; D might be TRBD1 or TRBD2, each matching 5 bases. The length of the CDR3 is 16 residues. CDR1 SGHDT and CDR2 YYEEEE come from the germline V gene. Between the trimmed V and J ends, which lost 0 bases and 4 bases, there was a span of 11 bases. DNA of the CDR3: TGTGCCAGCAGCTTGGTCCGACAGCGGGGGGCCAACGTCCTGACTTTC. Translated: CASSLVRQRGANVLTF. The variable domain in full, completed from reference TRBV5-6 and TRBJ2-6, reads DAGVTQSPTHLIKTRGQQVTLRCSPKSGHDTVSWYQQALGQGPQFIFQYYEEEERQRGNFPDRFSGHQFPNYSSELNVNALLLGDSALYLCASSLVRQRGANVLTFGAGSRLTVL.

The chain uses TRBV20-1 and TRBJ1-1; 9 bases are a match to TRBD1. Trimming removed 6 bases from V and 4 bases from J; junction bases left unmatched: 9. The CDR3 has 14 residues. Germline V CDR1 and CDR2: DFQATT, SNEGSKA (reference sequence). DNA of the CDR3: TGCAGTGCCGGCTCCGGGACAGGGCCCACTGAAGCTTTCTTT. Its translation is CSAGSGTGPTEAFF.